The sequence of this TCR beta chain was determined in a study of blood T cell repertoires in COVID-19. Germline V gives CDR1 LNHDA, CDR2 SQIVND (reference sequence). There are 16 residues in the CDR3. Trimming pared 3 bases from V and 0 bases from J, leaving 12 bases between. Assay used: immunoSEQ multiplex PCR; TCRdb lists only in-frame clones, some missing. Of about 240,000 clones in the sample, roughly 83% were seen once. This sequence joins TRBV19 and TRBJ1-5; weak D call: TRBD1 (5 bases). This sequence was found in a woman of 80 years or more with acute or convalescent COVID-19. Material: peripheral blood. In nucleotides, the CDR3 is TGTGCCAGTAGTATGAGTAGGGGCCATAGCAATCAGCCCCAGCATTTT. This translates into CASSMSRGHSNQPQHF. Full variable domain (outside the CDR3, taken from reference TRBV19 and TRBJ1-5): DGGITQSPKYLFRKEGQNVTLSCEQNLNHDAMYWYRQDPGQGLRLIYYSQIVNDFQKGDIAEGYSVSREKKESFPLTVTSAQKNPTAFYLCASSMSRGHSNQPQHFGDGTRLSIL.